This entry lists 17 T cell receptor beta chains sequenced from one sample in a study of CD8 T cells in ankylosing spondylitis. The study's findings and limits: What appeared characteristic of ankylosing spondylitis blood was a TCR beta motif of fewer than ten highly homologous variants.

Their antigens remain unidentified. Via MiXCR, TCRdb re-called the 5' RACE reads, giving one row per CDR3 protein. This table holds around 770,000 distinct CDR3 sequences, around 20% found once. Sequencing was performed on blood, either unsorted or a sorted T cell fraction (not recorded which). The receptors were gathered from a male donor with ankylosing spondylitis.

This clonotype was found a few times. This sequence joins TRBV4-1 and TRBJ2-1, with a tentative D call TRBD2 (6 bases). This CDR3 is built from 18 residues. Looked up from germline, CDR1 is MGHRA and CDR2 is YSYEKL. V was shortened by 0 bases and J by 1 base, with 16 bases between the two germline ends. The CDR3 loop is CASSQDPRVSGSYNEQFF. The DNA for the CDR3 is TGCGCCAGCAGCCAAGATCCCCGTGTTAGCGGTTCCTACAATGAGCAGTTCTTC.

This clonotype was seen a handful of times. The J gene is TRBJ2-2, the V gene TRBV2, with 8 positions matching TRBD1. V dropped 6 bases and J dropped 5; count of bases not matched to a gene: 11. The CDR3 is made up of 16 amino acids. Germline loops: CDR1 SNHLY, CDR2 FYNNEI. CDR3 sequence: CASSHGQGKITGELFF. The CDR3 bases are TGTGCCAGCAGCCACGGACAGGGAAAGATTACCGGGGAGCTGTTTTTT.

The rearrangement links TRBV29-1 to TRBJ2-3; 13 bases map to TRBD2. The V segment lost 6 bases and the J segment 5 bases; nucleotides outside the gene matches: 5. The germline V gene encodes CDR1 SQVTM and CDR2 ANQGSEA. This CDR3 contains 14 residues. DNA for the CDR3: TGCAGCGTACTAGCGGGGGGGCATAAAGATACGCAGTATTTT. Translation: CSVLAGGHKDTQYF.

The rearrangement joins TRBV25-1 to TRBJ2-3, with D unresolved. V was cut by 2 bases and J by 0 bases, with 9 bases left in between. The CDR3 sequence is 15 residues long. Germline V gives CDR1 MGHDK, CDR2 SYGVNS. CDR3 protein: CASSEDSASTDTQYF. The CDR3 DNA follows: TGTGCCAGCAGTGAAGACTCAGCTAGCACAGATACGCAGTATTTT.

This clonotype occurred a few times. The chain employs TRBV20-1 and TRBJ2-1, with 10 bases lining up with TRBD1. The CDR3 runs to 15 residues. The germline gives CDR1 DFQATT, CDR2 SNEGSKA (reference sequence). Losses at the gene ends were 5 bases for V and 6 bases for J; bases not matched to a gene: 10. CDR3 protein: CSAEFRDRGFNEQFF. CDR3 nucleotides: TGCAGTGCTGAATTTCGGGACAGGGGTTTCAATGAGCAGTTCTTC.

This clonotype came up a few times. This rearrangement joins TRBV6-2 or TRBV6-3 to TRBJ2-1; 12 bases are a match to TRBD2. CDR1 is MNHEY and CDR2 is SVGEGT in the germline V gene. The CDR3 runs 16 residues. The J segment lost 8 bases and the V segment lost 0 bases, leaving 5 bases of the junction unmatched. The DNA of the CDR3 is TGTGCCAGCAGTTACTCAAGGCTAGCGGGAGGGGATGAGCAGTTCTTC. Protein sequence: CASSYSRLAGGDEQFF.

This clonotype appeared a few times. The chain joins TRBV6-1 to TRBJ2-2, with 12 bases matching TRBD2. There are 17 residues in the CDR3. Germline CDR1 MNHNS, CDR2 SASEGT. After removal of 5 bases from V and 2 bases from J, the junction contained 6 bases not matched to a gene. This chain's CDR3 is CASSPELAGGNTGELFF. CDR3 DNA sequence: TGTGCCAGCAGTCCCGAACTAGCGGGAGGTAACACCGGGGAGCTGTTTTTT.

This clonotype was counted between two and nine times. The DNA of the CDR3 is TGTGCCAGCAGAGAGCGGGGGGGTCCCGAGACCCAGTACTTC. This codes for CASRERGGPETQYF. This chain joins TRBV6-2 or TRBV6-3 and TRBJ2-5, with 10 bases aligning to TRBD2. CDR3 length: 14 residues. Germline values: CDR1 MNHEY, CDR2 SVGEGT. V dropped 6 bases and J dropped 5; count of bases not matched to a gene: 6.

This clonotype has a handful of counts. The V gene is TRBV21-1, the J gene TRBJ2-5; the table's D call of TRBD2 was not tested on the DNA. TRBV21-1 is a recognized pseudogene. The CDR3 is 15 residues long. The CDR3 DNA reads TGTGCCAGCAGCGGAGTGGTCCTCCTCCAAGAGACCCAGTACTTC. As protein: CASSGVVLLQETQYF.

The chain couples TRBV12-3 or TRBV12-4 to TRBJ2-1; TRBD1 might be the D (5 bases). CDR3 size: 16 residues. The germline V and J ends were trimmed by 2 bases and 2 bases, with 13 bases remaining between them. For the CDR3, the DNA is TGTGCCAGCAGTTTAATAGGCAGGGAACCCTACAATGAGCAGTTCTTC. It is translated as CASSLIGREPYNEQFF.

This clonotype was observed a few times. V usage is TRBV6-5 and J usage is TRBJ2-7, with D perhaps matching TRBD1 (6 bases). The CDR3 totals 15 residues. From germline, CDR1 is MNHEY and CDR2 SVGAGI. V was trimmed by 4 bases and J by 0 bases, leaving 13 bases between them. The CDR3 sequence: CASSSIRGGSYEQYF. In DNA form, the CDR3 reads TGTGCCAGCAGTTCGATCAGGGGTGGCTCCTACGAGCAGTACTTC.

The chain links TRBV6-2 or TRBV6-3 to TRBJ2-2; 8 nucleotides align to TRBD2. The CDR3 totals 17 residues. The V gene end was trimmed by 6 bases and the J gene end by 0 bases; junction bases not matched to a gene: 9. Germline CDR1 and CDR2: MNHEY and SVGEGT. CDR3 sequence reads: CASRWASGWTNTGELFF. The CDR3 nucleotides are TGTGCCAGCAGATGGGCTAGCGGGTGGACGAACACCGGGGAGCTGTTTTTT.

The genes are TRBV12-3 or TRBV12-4 and TRBJ1-1; D ambiguous. V was pared by 3 bases and J by 1 base, with 9 bases between. The CDR3 extends over 14 amino acids. DNA for the CDR3: TGTGCCAGCAGTTTTACAGAGACGAACACTGAAGCTTTCTTT. It translates to CASSFTETNTEAFF.

This rearrangement joins TRBV19 to TRBJ1-1; no firm D call. This CDR3 has 14 residues. The germline V gene encodes CDR1 LNHDA and CDR2 SQIVND (reference sequence). V lost 6 bases, J lost 0 bases, and 11 bases lay in between. The CDR3 bases are TGTGCCAGTAGAAGCGGCACATTGAACACTGAAGCTTTCTTT. This codes for CASRSGTLNTEAFF.

CDR3 region: CASSPRTAVGLFF. CDR3 nucleotides: TGTGCCAGCAGCCCCCGGACAGCGGTCGGGCTGTTTTTT. This chain uses TRBV6-1 with TRBJ1-4; the D gene is possibly TRBD1 (6 bases). The V end was cut by 6 bases, the J end by 14 bases, with 19 bases between. The CDR3 extends over 13 amino acids. CDR1 is MNHNS and CDR2 is SASEGT in the germline V gene.

This clonotype has just a few counts. The genes are TRBV20-1 and TRBJ2-4; 11 bases line up with TRBD1. The CDR3 contains 16 residues. With 5 bases clipped from V and 3 bases from J, the junction kept 9 bases outside the gene matches. The germline gives CDR1 DFQATT, CDR2 SNEGSKA (reference sequence). CDR3 sequence: CSAGQGANPYKNIQYF. CDR3 DNA: TGCAGTGCTGGACAGGGGGCGAACCCATACAAAAACATTCAGTACTTC.

This clonotype appeared a few times. The J gene is TRBJ1-1, the V gene TRBV12-3 or TRBV12-4; no clear D. The ends were cut back, 6 bases at V and 3 bases at J, with 8 bases in the middle. The length of the CDR3 is 12 residues. The DNA of the CDR3 is TGTGCCAGCAGAGGGCCGGACACTGAAGCTTTCTTT. Translated: CASRGPDTEAFF.